The 11 T cell receptor beta chains below all came from one sample that was sequenced in a study of response to subunit inactivated influenza vaccine. TCRdb passed the RT-PCR reads through MiXCR, listing each CDR3 protein once. The sample includes a few hundred thousand distinct CDR3 sequences, 20% to 25% of them seen just once. The specimen comprised PBMCs from blood, sampled less than 22 months after vaccination. Source of these receptors: a man in his fifties or sixties who received an inactivated influenza vaccine.

This clonotype was seen more than once but under ten times. The CDR3 nucleotides are TGCAGTGCTAGAGATAGGAAACAGGACTCACCCCACTATGGCTACACCTTC. This translates into CSARDRKQDSPHYGYTF. The genes are TRBV20-1 and TRBJ1-2; maybe TRBD1 (5 bases). Germline V CDR1 and CDR2: DFQATT, SNEGSKA (reference sequence). The CDR3 covers 17 residues. V was clipped by 0 bases and J by 3 bases, with 20 bases between them.

The rearrangement uses TRBV20-1 and TRBJ1-5, with 7 nucleotides matching TRBD1. Looked up from germline, CDR1 is DFQATT and CDR2 is SNEGSKA (reference sequence). V trimming: 5 bases; J trimming: 4 bases; junction bases outside the gene matches: 11. The CDR3 totals 15 residues. In DNA, the CDR3 is TGCAGTGCTTGGGACAGTCCCTCCCCGAATCAGCCCCAGCATTTT. Protein: CSAWDSPSPNQPQHF.

This clonotype was recorded a few times. This chain connects TRBV21-1 to TRBJ2-1; the table gives TRBD1 as D, unverified against the DNA. TRBV21-1 is given as a pseudogene. The CDR3 loop spans 16 amino acids. DNA of the CDR3: TGTGCCAGCAGCAAAGTGTCGACAGGGGTAGAATATGAGCAGTTCTTC. Its protein product is CASSKVSTGVEYEQFF.

There are many counts of this clonotype. The chain recombines TRBV10-3 with TRBJ1-4, with 7 positions matching TRBD1. With 6 bases clipped from V and 0 bases from J, the junction kept 4 bases outside the gene matches. Germline V gives CDR1 ENHRY, CDR2 SYGVKD. The CDR3 runs to 15 residues. CDR3 loop: CAIRGGQATNEKLFF. CDR3 DNA: TGTGCCATCAGGGGTGGACAGGCAACTAATGAAAAACTGTTTTTT.

This clonotype was observed many times. The chain is built from TRBV18 and TRBJ2-5; D unclear. The CDR3 is made up of 13 amino acids. The V gene's germline CDR1 is KGHSH and CDR2 LQKENI. V shed 0 bases and J shed 3 bases, with 5 bases lying between them. CDR3: CASSPPEEETQYF. The CDR3 DNA follows: TGTGCCAGCTCACCACCGGAAGAAGAGACCCAGTACTTC.

The chain joins TRBV29-1 to TRBJ2-4; D call uncertain. Trimming took 7 bases from V and 0 from J, leaving 10 bases between them. The CDR3 loop spans 13 amino acids. The germline V gene has CDR1 SQVTM and CDR2 ANQGSEA. The CDR3 DNA sequence: TGCAGCGCCTACACACTAGCCAAAAACATTCAGTACTTC. Protein product: CSAYTLAKNIQYF.

This clonotype was observed a handful of times. The chain joins TRBV20-1 to TRBJ2-1, with D unclear. Looked up from germline, CDR1 is DFQATT and CDR2 is SNEGSKA (reference sequence). This CDR3 spans 15 amino acids. Between the trimmed V and J ends, which lost 7 bases and 0 bases, there was a span of 16 bases. This chain's CDR3 is CSGAVGPRSYNEQFF. CDR3 sequence (DNA): TGCAGTGGGGCGGTAGGGCCACGCTCCTACAATGAGCAGTTCTTC.

Only a few counts were recorded for this clonotype. The rearrangement joins TRBV12-3 or TRBV12-4 to TRBJ2-7, with 7 bases that match TRBD1. CDR3 length: 14 amino acids. V trimming: 5 bases; J trimming: 2 bases; junction bases outside the gene matches: 6. This CDR3 reads CASSPGTVPYEQYF. The CDR3, as DNA: TGTGCCAGCAGTCCCGGGACAGTCCCCTACGAGCAGTACTTC.

The V call is TRBV12-3 or TRBV12-4, the J call TRBJ1-4; the D gene is possibly TRBD1 (5 bases). There are 14 residues in the CDR3. V was shortened by 3 bases and J by 6 bases, with 11 bases between the two germline ends. This CDR3 reads CASSFADSHEKLFF. CDR3 sequence (DNA): TGTGCCAGCAGTTTCGCCGACAGCCATGAAAAACTGTTTTTT.

J is TRBJ2-7 and V is TRBV6-1; 10 nucleotides match TRBD2. The CDR3 is 16 amino acids. Looked up from germline, CDR1 is MNHNS and CDR2 is SASEGT. Trimming took 7 bases from V and 4 from J; bases not matched to a gene: 13. This CDR3 reads CASTPIAGGSGYEQYF. DNA of the CDR3: TGTGCCAGCACGCCGATAGCGGGGGGCTCCGGATACGAGCAGTACTTC.

This clonotype was recorded many times. The chain is built from TRBV29-1 and TRBJ1-1; 10 bases are shared with TRBD1. Looked up from germline, CDR1 is SQVTM and CDR2 is ANQGSEA. This CDR3 is built from 17 residues. Trimming at V came to 5 bases and at J to 5 bases, leaving 17 bases not matched to a gene. CDR3 sequence (DNA): TGCAGCGTTCTTTTTTCGGGACAGGGGTTCAGACGGACTGAAGCTTTCTTT. As protein: CSVLFSGQGFRRTEAFF.